What follows are 30 T cell receptor beta chains derived from one specimen sequenced in a study of blood T cell repertoires in COVID-19. Some clones are missing from TCRdb's copy, which holds only in-frame ones; the method was immunoSEQ multiplex PCR. The sample contains some 98,000 clones, just under 85% of which appear only once. Sequencing was done on a sample of peripheral blood. The receptors come from an older man with acute or convalescent COVID-19.

J is TRBJ1-2 and V is TRBV6-6, with 11 bases identical to TRBD1. After removal of 6 bases from V and 1 base from J, the junction contained 4 bases not matched to a gene. This CDR3 is 15 amino acids long. Germline CDR1 reads MNHNY; CDR2 reads SVGAGI (reference sequence). CDR3 DNA sequence: TGTGCCAGCAGGCAGGGGACAGGGGGTAACTATGGCTACACCTTC. It codes for CASRQGTGGNYGYTF.

The CDR3 DNA is TGCAGCGTTGGACAGGGGATTCGCTACGAGCAGTACTTC. This sequence encodes CSVGQGIRYEQYF. The rearrangement links TRBV29-1 to TRBJ2-7, with 8 bases matching TRBD1. Germline V CDR1 and CDR2: SQVTM, ANQGSEA. This CDR3 comprises 13 residues. V lost 4 bases and J lost 3; bases outside the gene matches: 5.

The V and J genes are TRBV5-1 and TRBJ2-5, with 8 bases fitting TRBD2. Germline V gene data show CDR1 as SGHRS and CDR2 as YFSETQ. J was trimmed by 0 bases and V by 0 bases; bases with no gene match: 1. This CDR3 spans 15 amino acids. Here the CDR3 DNA reads TGCGCCAGCAGCTTGGACGGGAGGGACCAAGAGACCCAGTACTTC. Translated: CASSLDGRDQETQYF.

The chain recombines TRBV5-1 with TRBJ1-1; the D gene is possibly TRBD1 (5 bases). In germline, CDR1 is SGHRS, CDR2 YFSETQ. V was shortened by 4 bases and J by 8 bases, with 12 bases between the two germline ends. This CDR3 has 12 amino acids. CDR3 in amino acids: CASSKTAGEAFF. As DNA, the CDR3 is TGCGCCAGCAGCAAGACGGCAGGGGAAGCTTTCTTT.

The CDR3 nucleotides read TGTGCCAGCAGGCCGGGACAGAACATGGCCTACGAGCAGTACTTC. Its protein is CASRPGQNMAYEQYF. V gene TRBV6-5 combines with J gene TRBJ2-7, with 7 positions matching TRBD1. Germline assignment: CDR1 MNHEY and CDR2 SVGAGI. With 6 bases clipped from V and 2 bases from J, the junction kept 10 bases outside the gene matches. CDR3 length equals 15 residues.

The chain links TRBV5-6 to TRBJ2-1; TRBD1 aligns across 8 bases. The CDR3 runs to 16 residues. Trimming took 2 bases from V and 4 from J; bases not matched to a gene: 8. Germline values: CDR1 SGHDT, CDR2 YYEEEE. The CDR3 region has the DNA TGTGCCAGCAGCTTAGGCAGGGGGACAGGATACAATGAGCAGTTCTTC. As protein: CASSLGRGTGYNEQFF.

The rearrangement links TRBV14 to TRBJ2-7; TRBD2 matches at 8 bases. The CDR3 is made up of 16 amino acids. V trimming: 0 bases; J trimming: 2 bases; junction bases outside the gene matches: 6. Germline loops: CDR1 SGHDN, CDR2 FVKESK. This CDR3 reads CASSQDVIAGTYEQYF. In DNA form, the CDR3 reads TGTGCCAGCAGCCAAGATGTGATAGCGGGGACCTACGAGCAGTACTTC.

This chain uses TRBV19 with TRBJ1-2, with 7 bases lining up with TRBD1. CDR1 is LNHDA and CDR2 is SQIVND in the germline V gene (reference sequence). The CDR3 is made up of 15 amino acids. V was pared by 5 bases and J by 8 bases, with 14 bases of the junction left unmatched. The CDR3 spells CASSVSGTVNQGYTF. CDR3 DNA: TGTGCCAGTAGTGTGTCCGGGACAGTAAACCAAGGCTACACCTTC.

The chain links TRBV10-1 to TRBJ2-6; a possible D gene is TRBD1 (5 bases). Germline lookup yields CDR1 WNHNN and CDR2 SYGVQD (reference sequence). CDR3 length equals 15 residues. Trimming removed 3 bases from V and 4 bases from J, with 10 bases in between. CDR3 protein: CASSDPGSGANVLTF. CDR3 bases: TGCGCCAGCAGTGATCCAGGGTCCGGGGCCAACGTCCTGACTTTC.

In its sample, this clone was seen a few times. V gene TRBV7-2 combines with J gene TRBJ1-5; 7 bases agree with TRBD1. The CDR3 spans 15 residues. The V gene end was trimmed by 1 base and the J gene end by 6 bases; junction bases not matched to a gene: 6. Germline CDR1 reads SGHTA; CDR2 reads FQGNSA. CDR3 protein: CASSLVRDRSQPQHF. The CDR3 coding sequence is TGTGCCAGCAGCTTAGTTAGGGACAGATCTCAGCCCCAGCATTTT.

This chain connects TRBV6-5 to TRBJ1-1, with D possibly TRBD1 on 5 matching bases. The CDR3 has 13 amino acids. Looked up from germline, CDR1 is MNHEY and CDR2 is SVGAGI. Trimming left V 1 base short and J 7 bases short, with 10 bases between. The CDR3 coding sequence is TGTGCCAGCAGTTACTACCGACAGAATGAAGCTTTCTTT. Translating gives CASSYYRQNEAFF.

V gene TRBV2 combines with J gene TRBJ2-5, with TRBD2 matching 11 bases. V lost 4 bases and J lost 2; bases outside the gene matches: 0. Germline-derived CDR1 and CDR2 are SNHLY and FYNNEI. This CDR3 is 14 amino acids long. CDR3 sequence reads: CASSGLAGQETQYF. The DNA for the CDR3 is TGTGCCAGCAGTGGACTAGCGGGGCAAGAGACCCAGTACTTC.

The chain couples TRBV7-2 to TRBJ2-1; possibly TRBD1 for D (5 bases). V lost 5 bases, J lost 6 bases, and 11 bases lay in between. The CDR3 sequence is 13 residues long. Germline CDR1 reads SGHTA; CDR2 reads FQGNSA. The CDR3 loop reads CASSLQGGNEQFF. Here the CDR3 DNA reads TGTGCCAGCAGCCTCCAGGGTGGCAATGAGCAGTTCTTC.

V usage is TRBV7-9 and J usage is TRBJ1-4; D gene unclear. This CDR3 contains 14 residues. Per germline, CDR1 SEHNR and CDR2 FQNEAQ (reference sequence). Trimming removed 2 bases from V and 13 bases from J, with 17 bases in between. The CDR3 coding sequence is TGTGCCAGCAGCTTAATGCAGCCCCGGGAAGGACTGTTTTTT. Translation gives CASSLMQPREGLFF.

The V and J genes are TRBV6-5 and TRBJ1-2; D might be TRBD1 (6 bases). This CDR3 is 14 amino acids long. The V end lost 6 bases, the J end lost 3 bases, and 14 bases lay between the germline ends. Per germline, CDR1 MNHEY and CDR2 SVGAGI. The CDR3 reads CASRQRGSDYGYTF. CDR3 DNA sequence: TGTGCCAGCAGACAAAGGGGGTCGGACTATGGCTACACCTTC.

The gene calls are TRBV7-8 and TRBJ1-6; 8 bases agree with TRBD1. After removal of 1 base from V and 14 bases from J, the junction contained 10 bases not matched to a gene. The CDR3 runs 15 residues. Germline loops: CDR1 SGHVS, CDR2 FQNEAQ. The DNA for the CDR3 is TGTGCCAGCAGCTTAGGGAGGGGGACAGGATTCACCCTCCACTTT. Encoded protein: CASSLGRGTGFTLHF.

The chain uses TRBV7-3 and TRBJ2-1, with 14 bases fitting TRBD2. V shed 5 bases and J 7 bases; nucleotides not matched to a gene: 22. The CDR3 runs to 21 residues. Germline values: CDR1 SGHTA, CDR2 FQGTGA. In nucleotides, the CDR3 is TGTGCCAGCAGCCACGGGATGACTAGCGGGAGGGTCGGAACAATTCGGAATGAGCAGTTCTTC. Translation gives CASSHGMTSGRVGTIRNEQFF. The full variable domain, completed using reference TRBV7-3 and TRBJ2-1, is GAGVSQTPSNKVTEKGKYVELRCDPISGHTALYWYRQSLGQGPEFLIYFQGTGAADDSGLPNDRFFAVRPEGSVSTLKIQRTERGDSAVYLCASSHGMTSGRVGTIRNEQFFGPGTRLTVL.

Here the CDR3 reads CASNSAGQMNTEAFF. CDR3 DNA sequence: TGTGCCAGCAACTCGGCGGGACAGATGAACACTGAAGCTTTCTTT. This chain connects TRBV6-5 to TRBJ1-1; 7 bases line up with TRBD1. The germline V gene has CDR1 MNHEY and CDR2 SVGAGI. CDR3 size: 15 residues. V lost 7 bases and J lost 0; bases outside the gene matches: 8.

This sequence joins TRBV9 and TRBJ2-2; TRBD2 might be the D (6 bases). Germline CDR1 reads SGDLS; CDR2 reads YYNGEE. The germline V and J ends were trimmed by 3 bases and 1 base, with 10 bases remaining between them. The CDR3 contains 15 residues. The CDR3, as DNA: TGTGCCAGCAGCGAGGCGGGACTGAACACCGGGGAGCTGTTTTTT. It translates to CASSEAGLNTGELFF.

This clone was observed a few times. The chain carries TRBV6-4 and TRBJ1-6; the D gene is possibly TRBD1 (5 bases). Trimming shortened V by 4 bases and J by 5 bases, and 9 bases separated the two germline ends. The CDR3 spans 14 residues. The germline V gene has CDR1 MRHNA and CDR2 SNTAGT. In DNA, the CDR3 is TGTGCCAGCAGTGTCCAGGGAAATAATTCACCCCTCCACTTT. The encoded protein is CASSVQGNNSPLHF.

The DNA for the CDR3 is TGCGCCAGCAGCTTTGGGACAGGGGGCTGGGTAGAGCAGTACTTC. Protein sequence: CASSFGTGGWVEQYF. The rearrangement joins TRBV5-1 to TRBJ2-7, with 12 bases fitting TRBD1. The CDR3 sequence is 15 residues long. The J segment lost 7 bases and the V segment lost 2 bases, leaving 7 bases of the junction unmatched. The germline V gene encodes CDR1 SGHRS and CDR2 YFSETQ. The whole variable domain, filled in from reference TRBV5-1 and TRBJ2-7, reads KAGVTQTPRYLIKTRGQQVTLSCSPISGHRSVSWYQQTPGQGLQFLFEYFSETQRNKGNFPGRFSGRQFSNSRSEMNVSTLELGDSALYLCASSFGTGGWVEQYFGPGTRLTVT.

This clone occurred a few times. The chain joins TRBV28 to TRBJ2-7, with 9 bases lining up with TRBD1. CDR3 length: 16 amino acids. V shed 5 bases and J 3 bases; nucleotides not matched to a gene: 11. CDR1 MDHEN and CDR2 SYDVKM come from the germline V gene. Here the CDR3 DNA reads TGTGCCAGCAGTCTGGGACAGGGTGCAACAAGCTACGAGCAGTACTTC. This sequence encodes CASSLGQGATSYEQYF.

The rearrangement links TRBV21-1 to TRBJ2-2; the table's D call, TRBD2, has no DNA check behind it. TRBV21-1 is noted as a pseudogene. The CDR3 runs 14 residues. CDR3 bases: TGTGCCAGCAGCATGACGGGGAACACCGGGGAGCTGTTTTTT. Amino acid sequence: CASSMTGNTGELFF.

The chain employs TRBV15 and TRBJ2-3; possible D gene TRBD2, 6 bases. The CDR3 is 13 amino acids. The germline V gene encodes CDR1 LNHNV and CDR2 YYDKDF (reference sequence). Trimming cost V 7 bases and J 4 bases, with 12 bases left between them. CDR3 in DNA: TGTGCCACCACCGGAGGGGTGGCAGATACGCAGTATTTT. It encodes CATTGGVADTQYF. The full variable domain, its missing parts supplied by reference TRBV15 and TRBJ2-3, is DAMVIQNPRYQVTQFGKPVTLSCSQTLNHNVMYWYQQKSSQAPKLLFHYYDKDFNNEADTPDNFQSRRPNTSFCFLDIRSPGLGDTAMYLCATTGGVADTQYFGPGTRLTVL.

The chain links TRBV2 to TRBJ1-6; D gene uncertain. The germline V gene has CDR1 SNHLY and CDR2 FYNNEI. Trimming removed 10 bases from V and 0 bases from J, with 22 bases in between. The CDR3 is 18 amino acids. The CDR3 protein is CAIPRGVLASSYNSPLHF. The CDR3 DNA reads TGTGCCATCCCCCGCGGAGTCCTGGCCAGCTCCTATAATTCACCCCTCCACTTT. The full variable domain, completed using reference TRBV2 and TRBJ1-6, is EPEVTQTPSHQVTQMGQEVILRCVPISNHLYFYWYRQILGQKVEFLVSFYNNEISEKSEIFDDQFSVERPDGSNFTLKIRSTKLEDSAMYFCAIPRGVLASSYNSPLHFGNGTRLTVT.

The chain carries TRBV6-5 and TRBJ2-7; D is unclear. Germline V gene sequence: CDR1 MNHEY, CDR2 SVGAGI. V gave up 7 bases and J gave up 0 bases, with 7 bases separating them. The CDR3 loop spans 12 amino acids. CDR3 region: CASKLSSYEQYF. The CDR3 coding sequence is TGTGCCAGCAAGCTGAGCTCCTACGAGCAGTACTTC.

This clone was counted between two and nine times. This chain connects TRBV28 to TRBJ2-2; D is unclear. V was clipped by 3 bases and J by 8 bases, with 10 bases between them. Germline lookup yields CDR1 MDHEN and CDR2 SYDVKM. CDR3 length: 13 residues. The CDR3 loop is CASSLVSPGELFF. For the CDR3, the DNA is TGTGCCAGCAGTTTGGTTAGTCCTGGGGAGCTGTTTTTT.

In DNA, the CDR3 is TGCGCCAGCAGTGAGTACGGCGGCGGGGGGGCATCCATTGAGCAGTTCTTC. This sequence encodes CASSEYGGGGASIEQFF. The chain links TRBV10-1 to TRBJ2-1; 9 nucleotides line up with TRBD2. The CDR3 is 17 amino acids. V lost 1 base and J lost 9; bases outside the gene matches: 13. Germline lookup yields CDR1 WNHNN and CDR2 SYGVQD (reference sequence).

V and J are TRBV24-1 and TRBJ2-3; 7 positions match TRBD2. Trimming at V came to 4 bases and at J to 4 bases, leaving 7 bases not matched to a gene. Germline assignment: CDR1 KGHDR and CDR2 SFDVKD. The CDR3 has 15 residues. The chain's CDR3 is CATSDRAGDPDTQYF. CDR3 nucleotides: TGTGCCACCAGTGACCGCGCGGGGGACCCAGATACGCAGTATTTT.

The chain joins TRBV4-2 to TRBJ2-2; TRBD2 aligns across 7 bases. This CDR3 spans 17 amino acids. The junction had 8 bases not matched to a gene; V was cut back by 0 bases and J by 4 bases. The V gene's germline CDR1 is LGHNA and CDR2 YNFKEQ. The CDR3 DNA is TGTGCCAGCAGCCAAGATCTTCGGAGGGAGGGCACCGGGGAGCTGTTTTTT. Residues: CASSQDLRREGTGELFF.